This T cell receptor beta chain was retrieved from a study of blood T cell repertoires in COVID-19. Method: immunoSEQ multiplex PCR; TCRdb's copy keeps in-frame clones and lacks some. The sample records roughly 320,000 clones, 65% to 90% being singletons. The CDR3 spans 15 residues. The V gene lost 6 bases and the J gene lost 3 bases, with 14 bases spanning the gap. Germline lookup yields CDR1 SEHNR and CDR2 FQNEAQ (reference sequence). The chain has TRBV7-9 and TRBJ1-4, with TRBD1 as a possible D gene (6 bases). This TCR derives from a man younger than 45 who had recovered from COVID-19. The material sequenced was PBMCs or T cells enriched from blood (not recorded which). CDR3: CASRAQGWANEKLFF. The CDR3 bases are TGTGCCAGCAGAGCACAGGGTTGGGCTAATGAAAAACTGTTTTTT. The full variable domain, its missing parts supplied by reference TRBV7-9 and TRBJ1-4, is DTGVSQNPRHKITKRGQNVTFRCDPISEHNRLYWYRQTLGQGPEFLTYFQNEAQLEKSRLLSDRFSAERPKGSFSTLEIQRTEQGDSAMYLCASRAQGWANEKLFFGSGTQLSVL.